This T cell receptor beta chain was captured by sequencing in a study of blood T cell repertoires in COVID-19. From germline, CDR1 is MNHEY and CDR2 SVGAGI. CDR3 length equals 15 residues. Trimming at V came to 6 bases and at J to 1 base, leaving 9 bases not matched to a gene. Assay: immunoSEQ multiplex PCR; the TCRdb copy retains only in-frame clones and omits some. This table has 250,000 or so clones, roughly 86% appearing once. Material for sequencing was peripheral blood. The TCR originated in a man in his forties or fifties with acute or convalescent COVID-19. This sequence joins TRBV6-5 and TRBJ2-7, with 7 nucleotides matching TRBD1. In DNA form, the CDR3 reads TGTGCCAGCAGCCTACAACCGGGACAGTCCTACGAGCAGTACTTC. This sequence encodes CASSLQPGQSYEQYF.